Listed here is a single T cell receptor (beta chain). The germline CDR1 and CDR2 sequences are LNHNV and YYDKDF (reference sequence). This CDR3 spans 14 amino acids. V trimming: 3 bases; J trimming: 5 bases; junction bases outside the gene matches: 6. This specimen belongs to a study of PD-L1 blockade in urothelial cancer. Study context: From 2014, patients received atezolizumab, given as 1,200 mg intravenously every 3 weeks. Blood was tested 3 weeks (second dose) and 6 weeks into treatment. Twenty-five of 29 patients were men who had bladder-origin urothelial cancer.

TCRdb keeps only in-frame clones here, not all; method: immunoSEQ multiplex PCR. The table lists roughly 67,000 clones, approximately 84% of them singletons. Stated time point: pretreatment peripheral blood. Each patient supplied 1 to 8 pretreatment and on-treatment samples. Material: PBMCs, obtained around atezolizumab (anti-PD-L1) treatment. This TCR was recovered from a man between 60 and 70 years old with urothelial cancer. This rearrangement joins TRBV15 to TRBJ1-2, with 7 bases aligning to TRBD1. The CDR3 spells CATSSNRGGYGYTF. Here the CDR3 DNA reads TGTGCCACCAGCAGTAACAGGGGCGGGTATGGCTACACCTTC.